This paragraph covers one TCR beta chain sequence. Its antigen remains unknown. The ends were cut back, 2 bases at V and 0 bases at J, with 8 bases in the middle. The CDR3 has 15 residues. Germline V gene lookup returns CDR1 SNHLY and CDR2 FYNNEI. The data were obtained in a study of cytomegalovirus exposure and HLA in healthy donors. Study overall: HLA-typed donors contributed some 83 million unique TCRs, which were held in an early data release. Study conclusions and caveats: In a later analysis, specific HLA alleles were associated with over 15,000 TCR beta sequences at a 0.05 false discovery rate. Differences between HLA loci emerged in a later analysis of TCR association rates, with DRB1 most and HLA-C fewest.

PCR amplification relied on 60 Vbeta primers (plus 13 Jbeta primers). Data came from immunoSEQ multiplex PCR; TCRdb stores just in-frame clones and leaves some out. The sample lists some 100,000 clones, approximately 78% occurring once. This rearrangement joins TRBV2 to TRBJ1-5; no reliable D call. The sample consisted of PBMCs. The source is a middle-aged woman in good health and CMV-seropositive. CDR3 DNA: TGTGCCAGCAGTGAATGGACTGGTAGCAATCAGCCCCAGCATTTT. Residues: CASSEWTGSNQPQHF.